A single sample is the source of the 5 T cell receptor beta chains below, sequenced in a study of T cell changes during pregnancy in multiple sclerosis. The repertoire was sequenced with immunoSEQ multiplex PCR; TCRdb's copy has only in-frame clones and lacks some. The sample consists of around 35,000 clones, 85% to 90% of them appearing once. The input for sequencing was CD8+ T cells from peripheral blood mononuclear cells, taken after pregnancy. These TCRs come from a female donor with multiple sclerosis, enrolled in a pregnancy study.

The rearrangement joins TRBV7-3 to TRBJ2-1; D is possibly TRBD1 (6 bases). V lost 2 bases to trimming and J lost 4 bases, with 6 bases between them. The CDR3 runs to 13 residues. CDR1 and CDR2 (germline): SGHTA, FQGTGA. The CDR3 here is CASSLGQYNEQFF. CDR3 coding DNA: TGTGCCAGCAGCTTAGGACAGTACAATGAGCAGTTCTTC.

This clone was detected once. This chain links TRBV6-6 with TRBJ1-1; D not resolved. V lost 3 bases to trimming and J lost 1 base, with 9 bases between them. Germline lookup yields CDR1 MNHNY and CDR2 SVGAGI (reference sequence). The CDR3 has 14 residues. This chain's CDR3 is CASSYDTRNTEAFF. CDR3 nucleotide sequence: TGTGCCAGCAGTTATGACACAAGGAACACTGAAGCTTTCTTT.

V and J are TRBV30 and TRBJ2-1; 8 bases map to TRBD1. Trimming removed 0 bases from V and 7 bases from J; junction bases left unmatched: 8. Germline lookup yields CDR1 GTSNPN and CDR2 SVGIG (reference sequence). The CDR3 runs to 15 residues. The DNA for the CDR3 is TGTGCCTGGAGTGTCCAGGGGGCCGCGATAAATGAGCAGTTCTTC. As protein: CAWSVQGAAINEQFF. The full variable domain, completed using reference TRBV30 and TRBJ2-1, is SQTIHQWPATLVQPVGSPLSLECTVEGTSNPNLYWYRQAAGRGLQLLFYSVGIGQISSEVPQNLSASRPQDRQFILSSKKLLLSDSGFYLCAWSVQGAAINEQFFGPGTRLTVL.

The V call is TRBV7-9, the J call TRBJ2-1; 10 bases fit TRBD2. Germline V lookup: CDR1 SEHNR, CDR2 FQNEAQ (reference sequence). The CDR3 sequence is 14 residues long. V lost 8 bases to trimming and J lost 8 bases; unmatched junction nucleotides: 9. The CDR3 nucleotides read TGTGCCAGCGGAGTTAGCGGGGGGCCATATGAGCAGTTCTTC. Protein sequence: CASGVSGGPYEQFF.

The CDR3 region has the DNA TGTGCCAGCAGCCCTCGACAGGGGGCTGGGGAAAAACTGTTTTTT. Its translation: CASSPRQGAGEKLFF. V usage is TRBV9 and J usage is TRBJ1-4; 10 bases align to TRBD1. V shed 4 bases and J 8 bases; nucleotides not matched to a gene: 8. Germline values: CDR1 SGDLS, CDR2 YYNGEE. The CDR3 extends over 15 amino acids.